The rows below give T cell receptor beta chains drawn from one sample of a study of cytomegalovirus exposure and HLA in healthy donors. Produced via immunoSEQ multiplex PCR; TCRdb's table is partial and in-frame only. The data contain hundreds of thousands of clones, around 76% of them singletons. The sequencing sample was made of PBMCs. The receptors shown here come from a man in his late teens or twenties in good health and CMV-seronegative. Both conserved end residues are part of each CDR3. The D gene is left open where the match is weak. Clone size is given for some rows only: seen once, a few or many times, or a class if the clone is expanded.

CASSSGLAGDFSYNEQFF TGTGCCAGCAGCTCCGGACTAGCGGGAGACTTCTCCTACAATGAGCAGTTCTTC once TRBV9 TRBD2 TRBJ2-1
CASSHPSQGAHMNTEAFF TGCGCCAGCAGCCATCCCTCTCAGGGGGCGCATATGAACACTGAAGCTTTCTTT . TRBV4-1 TRBD1 TRBJ1-1
CASSPNRGREAFF TGTGCCAGCAGCCCCAACAGGGGGCGCGAAGCTTTCTTT . TRBV7-3 TRBD1 TRBJ1-1
CASSSTPGTSGRGQETQYF TGTGCCAGCAGCTCGACCCCCGGGACTAGCGGGAGGGGGCAAGAGACCCAGTACTTC . TRBV9 TRBD2 TRBJ2-5
CASSPSLAVETQYF TGTGCCAGCAGTCCCTCCTTAGCGGTGGAGACCCAGTACTTC . TRBV2 . TRBJ2-5
CASGSGVFLYEQYF TGTGCTAGTGGTTCAGGGGTATTTCTCTACGAGCAGTACTTC . TRBV12-5 . TRBJ2-7
CASSLDSNEQFF TGTGCCAGCAGCTTAGATTCGAATGAGCAGTTCTTC few TRBV11-2 . TRBJ2-1
CASRSGQGGYGYTF TGTGCCAGCAGATCGGGACAGGGGGGCTATGGCTACACCTTC . TRBV6-1 TRBD1 TRBJ1-2
CASSPRPTGLDTEAFF TGTGCCAGCAGTCCCAGGCCCACCGGCCTGGACACTGAAGCTTTCTTT once TRBV7-6 . TRBJ1-1
CASSLEVTVNTEAFF TGTGCCAGCAGCTTGGAAGTTACAGTGAACACTGAAGCTTTCTTT . TRBV5-6 . TRBJ1-1
CASSGAGDLNTGELFF TGTGCCAGCAGCGGGGCGGGGGACCTGAACACCGGGGAGCTGTTTTTT . TRBV7-9 TRBD2 TRBJ2-2
CASSSYHSSGWAYEQYF TGTGCCAGCAGTTCCTACCATAGTAGCGGTTGGGCATACGAGCAGTACTTC . TRBV27 . TRBJ2-7
CAGGTSEDNEQFF TGTGCCGGCGGGACTAGCGAGGACAATGAGCAGTTCTTC . TRBV7-9 TRBD2 TRBJ2-1
CASSLRQVGINEQFF TGCGCCAGCAGCTTACGACAGGTGGGAATCAATGAGCAGTTCTTC few TRBV5-1 . TRBJ2-1
CASSLTSGSIYEQYF TGTGCCAGCAGCCTTACTAGCGGGAGCATCTACGAGCAGTACTTC . TRBV9 TRBD2 TRBJ2-7
CSGDPGGYNEQFF TGCAGCGGTGACCCGGGGGGTTACAATGAGCAGTTCTTC . TRBV29-1 TRBD2 TRBJ2-1
CASSFWGGSGQETQYF TGTGCCAGCAGTTTTTGGGGGGGCAGCGGCCAAGAGACCCAGTACTTC . TRBV27 . TRBJ2-5
CASSEQGTGNTIYF TGTGCCAGCTCAGAACAGGGTACAGGAAACACCATATATTTT few TRBV7-5 . TRBJ1-3
CASSELAGGRNEQFF TGTGCCAGCAGCGAACTAGCGGGAGGGAGAAATGAGCAGTTCTTC . TRBV13 TRBD2 TRBJ2-1
CAWSGARGHYGYTF TGTGCCTGGAGTGGTGCCAGGGGACACTATGGCTACACCTTC . TRBV30 . TRBJ1-2
CASSLTGGPNEQFF TGTGCCAGCAGCTTGACGGGAGGGCCCAATGAGCAGTTCTTC . TRBV7-9 TRBD2 TRBJ2-1
CASSPGTGSHEQYF TGTGCCAGCTCACCAGGGACAGGGAGCCACGAGCAGTACTTC . TRBV18 TRBD1 TRBJ2-7
CASSFETSGQETQYF TGTGCCAGCAGCTTTGAGACTAGCGGACAAGAGACCCAGTACTTC . TRBV7-2 TRBD2 TRBJ2-5
CASSYSNGGYYEQYF TGTGCCAGCAGTTACTCGAATGGAGGCTACTACGAGCAGTACTTC . TRBV6-5 . TRBJ2-7
CSVRSGSMNTEAFF TGCAGCGTTCGGTCAGGGTCCATGAACACTGAAGCTTTCTTT . TRBV29-1 . TRBJ1-1
CASSLVGADTQYF TGTGCCAGCAGCTTAGTGGGAGCAGATACGCAGTATTTT . TRBV7-6 . TRBJ2-3
CASTGTSTPYEQYF TGTGCCAGTACCGGGACTAGCACTCCCTACGAGCAGTACTTC . TRBV28 TRBD2 TRBJ2-7
CASEPGLGETQYF TGTGCCAGCGAGCCGGGGTTAGGGGAGACCCAGTACTTC . TRBV2 . TRBJ2-5
CASSRVETGNTIYF TGCGCCAGCAGCCGAGTAGAGACTGGAAACACCATATATTTT . TRBV4-1 . TRBJ1-3
CASSERTGLETQYF TGTGCCAGCAGCGAAAGGACAGGGCTAGAGACCCAGTACTTC . TRBV9 TRBD1 TRBJ2-5
CASSLPGQGWGTDTQYF TGTGCCAGCAGTCTACCGGGACAGGGATGGGGCACAGATACGCAGTATTTT few TRBV7-9 TRBD1 TRBJ2-3
CASSDSNSYEQYF TGCGCCAGCAGCGACTCCAATTCCTACGAGCAGTACTTC . TRBV5-1 . TRBJ2-7
CASSQGLSGGNPYEQYF TGTGCCAGCAGCCAAGGTTTGAGCGGGGGAAACCCCTACGAGCAGTACTTC . TRBV4-2 TRBD2 TRBJ2-7
CSVTTAGVGEQYF TGCAGCGTCACGACAGCGGGAGTTGGCGAGCAGTACTTC . TRBV29-1 TRBD2 TRBJ2-7
CASSTGQGSQPQHF TGTGCCAGCAGCACAGGACAGGGAAGTCAGCCCCAGCATTTT . TRBV5-7 TRBD1 TRBJ1-5
CASSLDGSGRYTGELFF TGCGCCAGCAGCTTGGATGGTAGCGGGAGGTACACCGGGGAGCTGTTTTTT . TRBV5-1 TRBD2 TRBJ2-2
CASSLYLADFGETQYF TGTGCCAGCAGTTTATATCTAGCGGACTTTGGGGAGACCCAGTACTTC . TRBV28 TRBD2 TRBJ2-5
CASIRIGSSGANVLTF TGTGCCAGCATCAGGATCGGGAGCTCTGGGGCCAACGTCCTGACTTTC few TRBV2 . TRBJ2-6
CAGTLTGPINYGYTF TGTGCCGGCACTTTGACAGGACCCATTAACTATGGCTACACCTTC . TRBV6-1 . TRBJ1-2
CAWRPIDSNSYEQYF TGTGCCTGGCGGCCAATTGACAGTAACTCCTACGAGCAGTACTTC . TRBV30 . TRBJ2-7
CASSAQGGGNGYTF TGTGCCAGCAGTGCCCAAGGGGGCGGAAATGGCTACACCTTC . TRBV6-1 TRBD1 TRBJ1-2
CASSSGQGDYGYTF TGTGCCAGCAGTTCAGGACAGGGGGACTATGGCTACACCTTC . TRBV6-5 TRBD1 TRBJ1-2
CASSEAATVRGYTF TGTGCCAGCAGTGAAGCGGCGACAGTCCGCGGCTACACCTTC . TRBV6-1 . TRBJ1-2
CASSPGTHQPQHF TGCGCCAGCAGCCCGGGAACCCATCAGCCCCAGCATTTT . TRBV4-1 . TRBJ1-5
CASRVTDTQYF TGTGCCTCTCGGGTCACAGATACGCAGTATTTT . TRBV30 . TRBJ2-3
CSSSSVGTSGSVAYEQYF TGTTCCAGCAGCTCAGTGGGGACTAGCGGGAGTGTCGCCTACGAGCAGTACTTC . TRBV7-9 TRBD2 TRBJ2-7
CASSAPRGASGNTIYF TGTGCCAGTAGTGCCCCCAGGGGCGCCTCTGGAAACACCATATATTTT . TRBV19 . TRBJ1-3
CASTKQREIVNEQFF TGTGCCAGCACAAAACAACGGGAGATAGTGAATGAGCAGTTCTTC . TRBV11-2 . TRBJ2-1
CASSIAPGANYGYTF TGTGCCAGCAGCATTGCCCCGGGGGCTAACTATGGCTACACCTTC . TRBV11-2 . TRBJ1-2
CASSDGSRSTEAFF TGTGCCAGCAGCGACGGGAGTCGTAGCACTGAAGCTTTCTTT . TRBV9 . TRBJ1-1
CASSPQYEQYF TGCGCCAGCAGCCCCCAGTACGAGCAGTACTTC . TRBV5-1 . TRBJ2-7
CASVYYNEQFF TGTGCCAGCGTCTACTACAATGAGCAGTTCTTC . TRBV2 . TRBJ2-1
CAWSQARGETQYF TGTGCCTGGAGTCAAGCTAGGGGAGAGACCCAGTACTTC . TRBV30 . TRBJ2-5
CASRPTRYEQYF TGTGCCAGCAGACCTACCCGCTACGAGCAGTACTTC . TRBV6-1 . TRBJ2-7
CASSQGAAWGQLNTEAFF TGTGCCAGTAGCCAGGGCGCCGCATGGGGACAGCTGAACACTGAAGCTTTCTTT . TRBV19 TRBD1 TRBJ1-1
CAWSITSGRAETQYF TGTGCCTGGAGTATTACTAGCGGGAGGGCGGAGACCCAGTACTTC . TRBV30 TRBD2 TRBJ2-5
CASSYDTSAETQYF TGTGCCAGCAGCTACGATACTAGCGCGGAGACCCAGTACTTC . TRBV5-4 TRBD2 TRBJ2-5
CASSGGGQAGQETQYF TGTGCCAGTAGCGGAGGGGGACAGGCGGGCCAAGAGACCCAGTACTTC . TRBV19 TRBD1 TRBJ2-5